These T cell receptor beta chains were read from a single sample in a study of T cell responses to AZD1222 COVID-19 vaccine. Repertoires were generated with immunoSEQ multiplex PCR, while TCRdb's copy carries only in-frame clones and drops some. The sample holds 75,000 to 95,000 clones, 85% seen once. The sample consisted of peripheral blood, taken 28 days after the second AZD1222 dose. These receptors all stem from an adult who received the AZD1222 COVID-19 vaccine. CDR3s include the opening cysteine and the closing phenylalanine or tryptophan. Each record gives: J gene, D gene, clone size, V gene, CDR3 DNA, CDR3 protein. The D gene is left open where the match is weak. Clone size is stated in some rows and not others, as once, few, many or a class when expanded.

>TRBJ2-1|-|few|TRBV4-1
TGCGCCAGCAGCCAAGGGACAACGGGCAGAGCCCGGTTCTTC
CASSQGTTGRARFF
>TRBJ2-7|-|once|TRBV5-4
TGTGCCAGCAGCTTGGATGGGGGGCCAGGGCAGTACTTC
CASSLDGGPGQYF
>TRBJ2-7|-|few|TRBV27
TGTGCCAGCAGTTTATATCGGACATTCAGCGAGCAGTACTTC
CASSLYRTFSEQYF
>TRBJ1-1|-|-|TRBV27
TGTGCCAGCAGTTTGAGGGTGGACACTGAAGCTTTCTTT
CASSLRVDTEAFF
>TRBJ2-1|-|-|TRBV4-1
TGCGCCAGCAGCCAAGGGGTTGGTCTTTTGCAGTTCTTC
CASSQGVGLLQFF
>TRBJ2-2|TRBD2|-|TRBV10-1
TGCGCCAGCAGTGAGTCATCTGGGCTAGCGGCGAACACCGGGGAGCTGTTTTTT
CASSESSGLAANTGELFF
>TRBJ2-2|TRBD2|-|TRBV27
TGTGCCAGCAGTCGCACGACTAGCTCCCACACCGGGGAGCTGTTTTTT
CASSRTTSSHTGELFF
>TRBJ1-6|-|-|TRBV7-2
TGTGCCAGCAGCCCAAGCTCGATAAGGCCCTTCCACTTT
CASSPSSIRPFHF
>TRBJ1-2|-|-|TRBV7-3
TGTGCCAGCAGCCGCCCGGGAATCTATGGCTACACCTTC
CASSRPGIYGYTF
>TRBJ1-1|-|-|TRBV6-1
TGTGCCAGCAGTGAAGCGCTTCGGGGCCTGAACACTGAAGCTTTCTTT
CASSEALRGLNTEAFF
>TRBJ2-7|-|-|TRBV30
TGTGCCTGGAGTGCCCAGGGACACGAGCAGTACTTC
CAWSAQGHEQYF
>TRBJ2-3|TRBD2|-|TRBV12-3/TRBV12-4
TGTGCCAGCGGGACTAGTATCACAGATACGCAGTATTTT
CASGTSITDTQYF